The next 29 T cell receptor beta chains were all read from a single sample in a study of cytomegalovirus exposure and HLA in healthy donors (dated by TCRdb to about 2017). Receptor libraries were prepared by the immunoSEQ multiplex PCR assay. The multiplex PCR relied on a mix of 60 forward primers for TCR Vbeta segments and 13 reverse primers for TCR Jbeta segments. In TCRdb, the immuneACCESS table is reduced to in-frame sequences with V and J assigned. These tables do not hold every clone; where another copy was compared, an unresolved V gene accounts for under half, and the others remain unexplained. This sample comprises about 190,000 clones, more than 75% of them detected only once. The ten largest clones add up to less than 0.85% of the sample. Sequenced material: PBMCs. Receptors were obtained from a woman younger than 35 in good health and CMV-seronegative.

The chain couples TRBV19 to TRBJ2-7; 8 bases align to TRBD2. Germline-derived CDR1 and CDR2 are LNHDA and SQIVND (reference sequence). Trimming removed 3 bases from V and 4 bases from J; junction bases left unmatched: 8. The CDR3 sequence is 15 residues long. CDR3 in DNA: TGTGCCAGTAGTATCGGCGCCGGGGGGGAATACGAGCAGTACTTC. It yields the protein CASSIGAGGEYEQYF.

To note about this clone: The same CDR3 also results from other DNA sequences found in this sample. The CDR3 DNA reads TGTGCCAGCAGTCCCCGGCGGATTATTAACACTGAAGCTTTCTTT. Amino acids: CASSPRRIINTEAFF. The rearrangement uses TRBV7-8 and TRBJ1-1, with D hard to call. The CDR3 loop spans 15 amino acids. V lost 6 bases to trimming and J lost 2 bases, with 16 bases between them. Germline V gives CDR1 SGHVS, CDR2 FQNEAQ.

The genes are TRBV27 and TRBJ2-7; 10 bases line up with TRBD1. This CDR3 has 15 residues. The V gene's germline CDR1 is MNHEY and CDR2 SMNVEV (reference sequence). The junction had 5 bases not matched to a gene; V was cut back by 3 bases and J by 3 bases. The CDR3 is CASSFPGQGRYEQYF. The CDR3 nucleotides are TGTGCCAGCAGTTTTCCGGGACAGGGGCGCTACGAGCAGTACTTC.

This rearrangement joins TRBV6-4 to TRBJ1-2, with TRBD1 as a possible D gene (5 bases). The V gene's germline CDR1 is MRHNA and CDR2 SNTAGT. This CDR3 contains 14 residues. Deletions cut 5 bases from V and 6 bases from J, with 16 bases between. This chain's CDR3 is CASSPGDHRDGYTF. CDR3 nucleotides: TGTGCCAGCAGTCCGGGGGACCATCGGGATGGCTACACCTTC.

The chain joins TRBV15 to TRBJ2-6, with TRBD1 matching over 9 bases. This CDR3 has 16 residues. Trimming removed 4 bases from V and 4 bases from J; junction bases left unmatched: 5. The germline gives CDR1 LNHNV, CDR2 YYDKDF (reference sequence). CDR3 DNA sequence: TGTGCCACCAGCATTAACAGGGGGCAAGGGGCCAACGTCCTGACTTTC. Its protein product is CATSINRGQGANVLTF. Complete variable domain (other parts from reference TRBV15 and TRBJ2-6): DAMVIQNPRYQVTQFGKPVTLSCSQTLNHNVMYWYQQKSSQAPKLLFHYYDKDFNNEADTPDNFQSRRPNTSFCFLDIRSPGLGDTAMYLCATSINRGQGANVLTFGAGSRLTVL.

This rearrangement joins TRBV7-3 to TRBJ1-2; a possible D gene is TRBD1 (6 bases). The V end lost 2 bases, the J end lost 10 bases, and 17 bases lay between the germline ends. There are 14 residues in the CDR3. CDR1 and CDR2 (germline): SGHTA, FQGTGA. In DNA, the CDR3 is TGTGCCAGCAGCTTAGTGGCAGGGGCGGACGACTACACCTTC. This encodes CASSLVAGADDYTF.

J is TRBJ2-2 and V is TRBV7-3; D may be TRBD1 (5 bases). Germline CDR1 and CDR2: SGHTA and FQGTGA. The V and J ends lost 7 bases and 0 bases respectively, with 9 bases between them. There are 14 residues in the CDR3. The CDR3 region is CASTQGANTGELFF. For the CDR3, the DNA is TGTGCCAGCACCCAAGGGGCGAACACCGGGGAGCTGTTTTTT.

This clone was detected only once. The chain joins TRBV6-1 to TRBJ2-7; 10 nucleotides match TRBD2. Germline CDR1 MNHNS, CDR2 SASEGT. The CDR3 covers 14 residues. After removal of 7 bases from V and 4 bases from J, the junction contained 7 bases not matched to a gene. CDR3 in DNA: TGTGCCAGCACTCTAGGACTAGCGGAATACGAGCAGTACTTC. Its protein is CASTLGLAEYEQYF.

The chain employs TRBV7-2 and TRBJ1-2; a possible D gene is TRBD1 (6 bases). Trimming took off 6 bases at V and 8 bases at J, with 16 bases between the two ends. This CDR3 contains 13 residues. Per the germline V gene, CDR1 is SGHTA and CDR2 is FQGNSA. CDR3: CASRVAGARGYTF. DNA for the CDR3: TGTGCCAGCAGAGTAGCAGGGGCGCGAGGCTACACCTTC.

This clone was detected only a few times. The chain carries TRBV10-3 and TRBJ2-2; 14 bases line up with TRBD2. The J segment lost 1 base and the V segment lost 11 bases, leaving 3 bases of the junction unmatched. The CDR3 is 15 amino acids. Germline CDR1 ENHRY, CDR2 SYGVKD. CDR3 residues: CAVGTSGGNTGELFF. DNA for the CDR3: TGTGCCGTCGGGACTAGCGGGGGGAACACCGGGGAGCTGTTTTTT.

This chain links TRBV18 with TRBJ1-5; tentatively, D is TRBD1 (5 bases). Germline CDR1 reads KGHSH; CDR2 reads LQKENI. Trimming pared 3 bases from V and 0 bases from J, leaving 9 bases between. The CDR3 length is 15 residues. For the CDR3, the DNA is TGTGCCAGCTCACCGTCGACAGTTAGCAATCAGCCCCAGCATTTT. Encoded protein: CASSPSTVSNQPQHF.

The chain carries TRBV11-2 and TRBJ2-7, with TRBD2 matching 7 bases. V was pared by 2 bases and J by 0 bases, with 4 bases of the junction left unmatched. CDR3 length: 15 amino acids. Germline-derived CDR1 and CDR2 are SGHAT and FQNNGV. The CDR3 DNA is TGTGCCAGCAGCTTAACGGGCGGGAGCTCCTACGAGCAGTACTTC. This translates into CASSLTGGSSYEQYF.

This chain uses TRBV7-8 with TRBJ2-3; no definite D call. Germline V gene lookup returns CDR1 SGHVS and CDR2 FQNEAQ. V lost 4 bases, J lost 6 bases, and 11 bases lay in between. There are 13 residues in the CDR3. CDR3 loop: CASSSTGLDTQYF. Here the CDR3 DNA reads TGTGCCAGCAGCTCAACTGGTCTCGATACGCAGTATTTT.

The V gene is TRBV15, the J gene TRBJ1-3, with 8 bases matching TRBD1. J gave up 0 bases and V 3 bases, and 4 bases lay outside the gene matches. Germline assignment: CDR1 LNHNV and CDR2 YYDKDF (reference sequence). The CDR3 runs to 16 residues. In DNA form, the CDR3 reads TGTGCCACCAGCAGGGACAGGGTTGGCTCTGGAAACACCATATATTTT. It translates to CATSRDRVGSGNTIYF.

The V and J genes are TRBV2 and TRBJ2-7; 10 nucleotides match TRBD2. The CDR3 runs to 15 residues. The junction had 9 bases not matched to a gene; V was cut back by 6 bases and J by 4 bases. From germline, CDR1 is SNHLY and CDR2 FYNNEI. This chain's CDR3 is CASRRAGGPKYEQYF. CDR3 sequence (DNA): TGTGCCAGCAGGCGAGCGGGGGGGCCTAAGTACGAGCAGTACTTC.

This clone was observed a handful of times. The chain carries TRBV5-1 and TRBJ1-4; D is possibly TRBD1 (6 bases). CDR3 size: 14 residues. Germline V gives CDR1 SGHRS, CDR2 YFSETQ. V lost 4 bases to trimming and J lost 4 bases, with 11 bases between them. CDR3 bases: TGCGCCAGCAGCCCACGGGACAATAATGAAAAACTGTTTTTT. It encodes CASSPRDNNEKLFF.

The gene calls are TRBV6-1 and TRBJ1-3; maybe TRBD1 (5 bases). Between the trimmed V and J ends, which lost 4 bases and 2 bases, there was a span of 9 bases. The CDR3 runs 14 residues. CDR1 MNHNS and CDR2 SASEGT come from the germline V gene. CDR3 sequence reads: CASSVAGTGNTIYF. CDR3 sequence (DNA): TGTGCCAGCAGTGTCGCAGGGACTGGAAACACCATATATTTT.

The DNA for the CDR3 is TGTGCCAGTAGTGCCAGTGCGATAGCGGGAGGGGGGGAGACCCAGTACTTC. This gives the protein CASSASAIAGGGETQYF. The V gene is TRBV19, the J gene TRBJ2-5; the match to TRBD2 covers 11 bases. Germline V gene lookup returns CDR1 LNHDA and CDR2 SQIVND (reference sequence). Germline trimming cut 5 bases from V and 5 bases from J; bases unmatched to any gene: 13. There are 17 residues in the CDR3.

This clone was seen just once. The rearrangement joins TRBV27 to TRBJ1-2, with D possibly being TRBD1 (5 bases). With 5 bases removed from V and 5 bases from J, the gap between germline ends came to 18 bases. Germline loops: CDR1 MNHEY, CDR2 SMNVEV (reference sequence). CDR3 length equals 15 residues. The CDR3 region has the DNA TGTGCCAGCAGTAGCCTGGTGGGGCCGCCTTATGGCTACACCTTC. Encoded protein: CASSSLVGPPYGYTF.

The chain carries TRBV7-9 and TRBJ2-1; 8 nucleotides match TRBD2. CDR1 and CDR2 (germline): SEHNR, FQNEAQ (reference sequence). Trimming took 4 bases from V and 8 from J; bases not matched to a gene: 16. This CDR3 contains 17 residues. The CDR3 DNA sequence: TGTGCCAGCAGCTCCGGGACTAGGGGTTCAAACACGGATGAGCAGTTCTTC. It specifies CASSSGTRGSNTDEQFF.

The chain combines TRBV2 with TRBJ2-1; D is uncertain. Germline V gives CDR1 SNHLY, CDR2 FYNNEI. Trimming stripped 3 bases from V and 3 bases from J, with 6 bases between. The CDR3 consists of 13 residues. CDR3 region: CASSEIHYNEQFF. In DNA form, the CDR3 reads TGTGCCAGCAGTGAGATACACTACAATGAGCAGTTCTTC.

V and J are TRBV11-2 and TRBJ2-7, with 10 bases that match TRBD1. After removal of 5 bases from V and 3 bases from J, the junction contained 4 bases not matched to a gene. The germline V gene has CDR1 SGHAT and CDR2 FQNNGV. The CDR3 has 14 residues. The CDR3 sequence is CASSPRDRGYEQYF. CDR3 sequence (DNA): TGTGCCAGCAGCCCCCGGGACAGGGGCTACGAGCAGTACTTC.

The chain recombines TRBV15 with TRBJ1-5; 7 bases fit TRBD1. Trimming at V came to 2 bases and at J to 1 base, leaving 2 bases not matched to a gene. CDR3 length equals 15 residues. Germline CDR1 and CDR2: LNHNV and YYDKDF (reference sequence). The CDR3 DNA sequence: TGTGCCACCAGCAGACCAGGGGGAAGCAATCAGCCCCAGCATTTT. Encoded protein: CATSRPGGSNQPQHF.

The V gene is TRBV20-1, the J gene TRBJ1-1; D call uncertain. Germline CDR1 reads DFQATT; CDR2 reads SNEGSKA (reference sequence). The CDR3 is 11 amino acids. Trimming removed 3 bases at V and 4 bases at J, with 6 bases between. CDR3 sequence reads: CSARRVTEAFF. CDR3 sequence (DNA): TGCAGTGCTAGGAGGGTCACTGAAGCTTTCTTT.

This chain connects TRBV7-8 to TRBJ1-6, with D perhaps matching TRBD1 (5 bases). The CDR3 totals 15 residues. The ends were cut back, 5 bases at V and 11 bases at J, with 19 bases in the middle. The V gene's germline CDR1 is SGHVS and CDR2 FQNEAQ. CDR3 in DNA: TGTGCCAGCAGCCCCCAGGAGGGGAAGACAACACCCCTCCACTTT. This codes for CASSPQEGKTTPLHF.

The chain employs TRBV9 and TRBJ2-3; D perhaps matches TRBD1 (6 bases). Trimming took off 2 bases at V and 1 base at J, with 11 bases between the two ends. Germline lookup yields CDR1 SGDLS and CDR2 YYNGEE. This CDR3 has 15 amino acids. The CDR3 DNA reads as TGTGCCAGCAGCGTTACTCGACAGGGCACAGATACGCAGTATTTT. Protein product: CASSVTRQGTDTQYF.

The chain combines TRBV11-2 with TRBJ2-7; the D gene is possibly TRBD2 (5 bases). The CDR3 totals 14 residues. Germline V gene data show CDR1 as SGHAT and CDR2 as FQNNGV. CDR3 coding DNA: TGTGTCGACTCACTGTGCTTCGTACTAGTCGAGCAGTACTTC. Translation: CVDSLCFVLVEQYF.

The chain couples TRBV6-5 to TRBJ2-7; weak D call: TRBD1 (5 bases). V dropped 2 bases and J dropped 0 bases, with 8 bases sitting between them. From germline, CDR1 is MNHEY and CDR2 SVGAGI. This CDR3 contains 14 residues. The CDR3 is CASSYGANSYEQYF. In nucleotides, the CDR3 is TGTGCCAGCAGTTACGGGGCAAACTCCTACGAGCAGTACTTC.

This chain links TRBV30 with TRBJ1-5; D may be TRBD1 (6 bases). Trimming took 2 bases from V and 8 from J, leaving 13 bases between them. CDR3 length equals 13 residues. CDR1 and CDR2 (germline): GTSNPN, SVGIG (reference sequence). The CDR3 sequence: CAWSRGGREPQHF. The CDR3, as DNA: TGTGCCTGGAGTCGGGGGGGCCGGGAGCCCCAGCATTTT.